Listed below are T cell receptor beta chains from one sample, sequenced in a study of graft-versus-host responses after intestinal transplantation. These receptors' antigens are unknown. The method was immunoSEQ multiplex PCR; TCRdb's version includes in-frame clones alone and lacks a portion of them. The sample lists around 89,000 clones, around 92% occurring once. The sample consisted of unstimulated CD8+ T cells sorted from spleen or lymph node cells, taken before transplant. The receptors were gathered from a human donor who was the organ donor for an intestinal transplant. Each CDR3 is given with its conserved first and last residue. A D gene is named only where the DNA matches it firmly. The listing skips clone size in some rows; elsewhere it reads once, few, many or a size class.

abundance	d_gene	v_gene	j_gene	CDR3aa	CDR3nt
-	-	TRBV27	TRBJ2-7	CASSPTGYYEQYF	TGTGCCAGCAGCCCTACAGGGTACTACGAGCAGTACTTC
-	-	TRBV6-5	TRBJ2-5	CASSYSDSQETQYF	TGTGCCAGCAGTTACTCAGACTCCCAAGAGACCCAGTACTTC
-	TRBD1	TRBV27	TRBJ1-2	CASSPGQAGWFGYTF	TGTGCCAGCAGTCCCGGACAGGCTGGATGGTTTGGCTACACCTTC
-	TRBD2	TRBV5-1	TRBJ2-1	CASSRGGARRGYEQFF	TGCGCCAGCTCCCGGGGAGGGGCACGGAGAGGCTATGAGCAGTTCTTC
-	TRBD1	TRBV7-6	TRBJ1-1	CASSPEAGTGGRYTEAFF	TGTGCCAGCAGCCCCGAGGCCGGGACAGGGGGAAGGTACACTGAAGCTTTCTTT
-	TRBD1	TRBV19	TRBJ2-1	CASSILGTGGGEQFF	TGTGCCAGTAGTATCCTAGGGACAGGGGGCGGTGAGCAGTTCTTC
-	TRBD1	TRBV13	TRBJ2-3	CASSLNRGPDTQYF	TGTGCCAGCAGCTTAAACAGGGGGCCAGATACGCAGTATTTT
-	TRBD1	TRBV5-4	TRBJ2-7	CAISLGQGGYEQYF	TGTGCCATCTCCCTAGGACAGGGTGGCTACGAGCAGTACTTC
-	TRBD2	TRBV4-1	TRBJ2-3	CASSHTKGGDTQYF	TGCGCCAGCAGCCACACAAAGGGAGGGGATACGCAGTATTTT
-	-	TRBV5-1	TRBJ1-1	CASSLEGANTEAFF	TGCGCCAGCAGCTTGGAAGGGGCGAACACTGAAGCTTTCTTT
-	-	TRBV9	TRBJ1-5	CASSPGQGNQPQHF	TGTGCCAGCAGCCCCGGGCAGGGGAATCAGCCCCAGCATTTT
-	TRBD2	TRBV30	TRBJ2-1	CAWSQAGGLKVNEQFF	TGTGCCTGGAGTCAGGCGGGGGGGCTAAAGGTCAATGAGCAGTTCTTC
few	-	TRBV19	TRBJ1-1	CASSILGATEAFF	TGTGCCAGTAGTATTTTGGGGGCTACTGAAGCTTTCTTT
-	-	TRBV9	TRBJ2-5	CASSASRIGGQETQYF	TGTGCCAGCAGCGCGAGTAGGATAGGGGGTCAAGAGACCCAGTACTTC
-	TRBD2	TRBV4-2	TRBJ2-1	CASSQGGLADNNEQFF	TGTGCCAGCAGCCAAGGCGGACTAGCGGATAACAATGAGCAGTTCTTC
-	-	TRBV27	TRBJ2-7	CASSPSTPLAYEQYF	TGTGCCAGCAGTCCGTCGACACCCCTCGCCTACGAGCAGTACTTC
-	-	TRBV9	TRBJ1-4	CASSVGGGGNEKLFF	TGTGCCAGCAGCGTAGGCGGGGGCGGCAATGAAAAACTGTTTTTT
-	TRBD1	TRBV27	TRBJ2-7	CASSTRQGYEQYF	TGTGCCAGCAGCACTCGACAGGGTTACGAGCAGTACTTC
-	-	TRBV19	TRBJ1-2	CASRSEPGHMNGYTF	TGTGCCAGTAGGTCCGAGCCGGGACACATGAATGGCTACACCTTC
once	TRBD1	TRBV10-1	TRBJ2-1	CASSWDRGHCNEQFF	TGCGCCAGCAGCTGGGACAGGGGGCATTGCAATGAGCAGTTCTTC
-	-	TRBV7-8	TRBJ1-1	CASSLVSGNTEAFF	TGTGCCAGCAGCTTAGTCTCCGGGAACACTGAAGCTTTCTTT
-	-	TRBV9	TRBJ1-5	CASSVGAQGSQPQHF	TGTGCCAGCAGCGTAGGGGCTCAGGGTAGTCAGCCCCAGCATTTT
-	-	TRBV4-1	TRBJ1-1	CASSQFTRNTEAFF	TGCGCCAGCAGCCAATTTACTAGGAACACTGAAGCTTTCTTT
once	-	TRBV4-1	TRBJ2-1	CASSQTPGANEQFF	TGCGCCAGCAGCCAAACGCCTGGGGCCAATGAGCAGTTCTTC
-	-	TRBV5-5	TRBJ1-2	CASSLVKGYHGYTF	TGTGCCAGCAGCTTGGTTAAGGGGTACCATGGCTACACCTTC
-	TRBD2	TRBV9	TRBJ2-2	CASSVGRGLAGNTGELFF	TGTGCCAGCAGCGTGGGAAGAGGACTAGCGGGGAACACCGGGGAGCTGTTTTTT
-	TRBD2	TRBV6-5	TRBJ2-7	CASGTVGGSYEQYF	TGTGCCAGCGGTACAGTCGGGGGGTCCTACGAGCAGTACTTC
-	-	TRBV7-8	TRBJ2-5	CASSLEFRFVQGIQETQYF	TGTGCCAGCAGCTTAGAGTTTCGTTTTGTGCAGGGGATACAAGAGACCCAGTACTTC
-	TRBD2	TRBV9	TRBJ2-3	CASSLAGGQDTQYF	TGTGCCAGCAGCCTAGCGGGGGGGCAGGATACGCAGTATTTT
-	TRBD1	TRBV13	TRBJ1-1	CASSARDRIMNTEAFF	TGTGCCAGCAGCGCCCGGGACAGAATCATGAACACTGAAGCTTTCTTT
-	TRBD1	TRBV7-3	TRBJ1-5	CASSLGTTGDEGSNQPQHF	TGTGCCAGCAGCTTAGGCACGACAGGGGATGAAGGTAGCAATCAGCCCCAGCATTTT
-	-	TRBV15	TRBJ2-1	CSVGQGIYNEQFF	TGTTCGGTGGGTCAGGGGATCTACAATGAGCAGTTCTTC